The subject of this entry is one T cell receptor (beta chain). The target antigen is unknown. This sample was included in a study of PD-1 blockade in classical Hodgkin lymphoma. All trial patients relapsed after autologous stem cell transplantation. The study's findings and limits: Exclusion covered patients beginning nivolumab under 1 year post-ASCT.

Only in-frame clones appear in the TCRdb table, and some are missing; sequencing was by immunoSEQ multiplex PCR. This sample has some 40,000 clones; more than 65% occur once, and the top ten carry 11% to 15%. Germline CDR1 and CDR2: ENHRY and SYGVKD. This CDR3 contains 14 residues. The V gene end was trimmed by 5 bases and the J gene end by 4 bases; junction bases not matched to a gene: 3. Specimen: peripheral blood mononuclear cells (PBMCs), collected before the second cycle of nivolumab. This receptor was obtained from a human donor with classical Hodgkin lymphoma. The V call is TRBV10-3, the J call TRBJ1-4; 8 nucleotides align to TRBD1. CDR3: CAISPTGVNEKLFF. CDR3 nucleotides: TGTGCCATCAGTCCGACAGGGGTTAATGAAAAACTGTTTTTT.